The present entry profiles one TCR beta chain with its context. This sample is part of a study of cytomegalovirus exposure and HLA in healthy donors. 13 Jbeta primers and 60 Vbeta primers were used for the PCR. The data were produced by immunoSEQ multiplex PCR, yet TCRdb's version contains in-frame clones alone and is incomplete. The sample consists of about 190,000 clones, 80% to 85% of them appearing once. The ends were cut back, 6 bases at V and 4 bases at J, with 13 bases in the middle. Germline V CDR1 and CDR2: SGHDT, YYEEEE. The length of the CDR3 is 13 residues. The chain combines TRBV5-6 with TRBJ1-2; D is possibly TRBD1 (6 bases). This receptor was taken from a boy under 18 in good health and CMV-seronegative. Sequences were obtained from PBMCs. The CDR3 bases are TGTGCCAGCATCGGACAGTCCTTCTATGGCTACACCTTC. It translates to CASIGQSFYGYTF.